This is a list of T cell receptor beta chains from one sample in a study of blood T cell repertoires in COVID-19. Clones were sequenced by immunoSEQ multiplex PCR, and TCRdb holds only the in-frame ones, with some missing. Seen here are 30,000 to 35,000 clones, 90% observed once, and the top ten hold approximately 19%. Material: peripheral blood. These receptors were obtained from a man aged 80 or over with acute or convalescent COVID-19. CDR3s include the opening cysteine and the closing phenylalanine or tryptophan. The D gene is left open where the match is weak. Part of the rows lack a size; the others show once, few, many or a class for expanded clones.

TRBV3-1/TRBV3-2	TRBJ1-4	.	.	TGTGCCAGCAGCCGCTTAGCGGGCATGGAAAAACTGTTTTTT	CASSRLAGMEKLFF
TRBV24-1	TRBJ2-7	.	.	TGTGCCACCAGTGATTTGAGAATTGACGCGGTCTCCTACGAGCAGTACTTC	CATSDLRIDAVSYEQYF
TRBV5-5	TRBJ1-2	.	.	TGTGCCAGCAGCTTCGAGGGACTACTTGGAGGCTACACCTTC	CASSFEGLLGGYTF
TRBV6-5	TRBJ1-2	.	.	TGTGCCAGCAGTCAGACAAACTATGGCTACACCTTC	CASSQTNYGYTF
TRBV5-1	TRBJ2-3	.	TRBD2	TGCGCCAGCAGCTTGGGGCTAGCGGGGGGCACAGATACGCAGTATTTT	CASSLGLAGGTDTQYF
TRBV5-4	TRBJ1-1	.	.	TGTGCCAGCAGCTTCGACGGCGGGACTGAAGCTTTCTTT	CASSFDGGTEAFF
TRBV10-3	TRBJ1-1	.	TRBD1	TGTGCCATCAGTGGGACAGGCTCAGAAGCTTTCTTT	CAISGTGSEAFF
TRBV9	TRBJ2-1	.	TRBD2	TGTGCCAGCAGCGTAGTCCAGGCGGGGGGATCTTACAATGAGCAGTTCTTC	CASSVVQAGGSYNEQFF
TRBV19	TRBJ1-5	.	.	TGTGCCAGTAGTGGCAGGGATAATCAGCCCCAGCATTTT	CASSGRDNQPQHF
TRBV3-1/TRBV3-2	TRBJ2-7	.	.	TGTGCCAGCAGCCAACCGGGGACTTACGAGCAGTACTTC	CASSQPGTYEQYF
TRBV5-8	TRBJ2-5	.	TRBD2	TGTGCCAGCAGCTTGGGGAACTCCGGGACGGGAGGAGAGACCCAGTACTTC	CASSLGNSGTGGETQYF
TRBV7-6	TRBJ1-6	.	TRBD1	TGTGCCAGCAGCCCTTCGTCGGGACAGATTAATTCACCCCTCCACTTT	CASSPSSGQINSPLHF
TRBV5-5	TRBJ1-2	.	.	TGTGCCAGCAGGGAGGCAGGGGCCCGGAACACCTTC	CASREAGARNTF
TRBV19	TRBJ1-2	.	TRBD1	TGTGCCAGTAGTACCAGACAGGGGAACTATGGCTACACCTTC	CASSTRQGNYGYTF
TRBV11-3	TRBJ2-2	.	.	TGTGCCAGCAGCTCGCCTATTGGGGGCGCGAACACCGGGGAGCTGTTTTTT	CASSSPIGGANTGELFF
TRBV18	TRBJ1-1	.	TRBD1	TGTGCCAGCTCACCAAGTGAGACAGGGGACACTGAAGCTTTCTTT	CASSPSETGDTEAFF
TRBV4-2	TRBJ1-2	.	.	TGTGCCAGCAGCCAAGACCGAGGAGCCCGCGGCTACACCTTC	CASSQDRGARGYTF
TRBV25-1	TRBJ2-2	.	TRBD1	TGTGCCAGCAGTGGACCTCCCGGGACAGGGACGAACACCGGGGAGCTGTTTTTT	CASSGPPGTGTNTGELFF
TRBV3-1/TRBV3-2	TRBJ2-3	.	TRBD2	TGTGCCAGCAGCCAAGTGACTAGCGGAACAGATACGCAGTATTTT	CASSQVTSGTDTQYF
TRBV10-3	TRBJ2-7	once	TRBD1	TGTGCCACCCGGGACAGGTCCTACGAGCAGTACTTC	CATRDRSYEQYF
TRBV5-6	TRBJ1-1	.	.	TGTGCCAGCAGCGGGACAACCTGGACTGAAGCTTTCTTT	CASSGTTWTEAFF
TRBV11-3	TRBJ2-5	.	TRBD2	TGTGCCAGCAGCGCGGGACTAGCGGGGAAAGAGACCCAGTACTTC	CASSAGLAGKETQYF
TRBV18	TRBJ2-7	.	TRBD1	TGTGCCAGCTCCCCCGGGGACAGGGGGGGCGAGCAGTACTTC	CASSPGDRGGEQYF
TRBV10-2	TRBJ1-1	.	.	TGCGCCAGCAGGCAGATGAACACTGAAGCTTTCTTT	CASRQMNTEAFF
TRBV19	TRBJ2-1	.	.	TGTGCCAGTGGAGGGGTCTTCAGCTCCTACAATGAGCAGTTCTTC	CASGGVFSSYNEQFF
TRBV21-1	TRBJ1-5	.	.	TGTGCCAGCAGCAAACGGTGCGGGGGAGGCAATCAGCCCCAGCATTTT	CASSKRCGGGNQPQHF
TRBV10-1	TRBJ1-5	once	TRBD1	TGCGCCAGCAAAGGACAGGGGAATCAGCCCCAGCATTTT	CASKGQGNQPQHF
TRBV3-1/TRBV3-2	TRBJ1-1	.	TRBD1	TGTGCCAGCAGCCCCGCTTGGGCAGGGGGAATGACGGTGGCTTTCTTT	CASSPAWAGGMTVAFF
TRBV5-1	TRBJ2-3	.	.	TGCGCCAGCAGCTTGGTAGCAGATACGCAGTATTTT	CASSLVADTQYF
TRBV5-4	TRBJ2-7	.	.	TGTGCCAGCAGCTTGGCGGGACATAACGAGCAGTACTTC	CASSLAGHNEQYF